Below are 21 T cell receptor beta chains sequenced from a single sample in a study of blood T cell repertoires in COVID-19. This table comes from immunoSEQ multiplex PCR, and its TCRdb copy is limited to in-frame clones, with some not included. The sample lists 200,000 to 300,000 clones, 84% occurring once. The specimen was peripheral blood. These receptor sequences come from a man aged 55 to 69 with acute or convalescent COVID-19.

The rearrangement joins TRBV7-9 to TRBJ2-2, with a possible D match to TRBD2 (5 bases). V lost 11 bases and J lost 1, with 11 bases in between. The CDR3 is 13 residues long. Germline CDR1 reads SEHNR; CDR2 reads FQNEAQ (reference sequence). The CDR3 region is CALLEGNTGELFF. In nucleotides, the CDR3 is TGTGCCCTTTTAGAGGGGAACACCGGGGAGCTGTTTTTT.

The chain combines TRBV13 with TRBJ2-5, with D hard to call. Trimming shortened V by 3 bases and J by 4 bases, and 12 bases separated the two germline ends. The germline gives CDR1 PRHDT, CDR2 FYEKMQ (reference sequence). This CDR3 is 14 amino acids long. The CDR3 is CASSLSPSGETQYF. In nucleotides, the CDR3 is TGTGCCAGCAGCTTGTCCCCATCGGGAGAGACCCAGTACTTC.

V is TRBV6-5 and J is TRBJ2-7, with TRBD1 as a possible D gene (6 bases). Per the germline V gene, CDR1 is MNHEY and CDR2 is SVGAGI. CDR3 length: 15 residues. Deletions cut 4 bases from V and 0 bases from J, with 13 bases between. The CDR3: CASSSRGQSSYEQYF. CDR3 sequence (DNA): TGTGCCAGCAGTTCCCGGGGACAAAGCTCCTACGAGCAGTACTTC.

The chain employs TRBV5-1 and TRBJ1-2, with 10 bases aligning to TRBD1. V lost 3 bases to trimming and J lost 4 bases; unmatched junction nucleotides: 6. The length of the CDR3 is 15 residues. In germline, CDR1 is SGHRS, CDR2 YFSETQ. The CDR3 sequence: CASSSGTGEGYGYTF. For the CDR3, the DNA is TGCGCCAGCAGCTCAGGGACAGGGGAGGGCTATGGCTACACCTTC.

This chain uses TRBV10-3 with TRBJ2-2; D is possibly TRBD1 (5 bases). Between the trimmed V and J ends, which lost 4 bases and 5 bases, there was a span of 11 bases. This CDR3 contains 14 residues. CDR1 and CDR2 (germline): ENHRY, SYGVKD. This CDR3 is CAISGPGPTGELFF. The CDR3 nucleotides are TGTGCCATCAGTGGGCCAGGGCCAACCGGGGAGCTGTTTTTT.

The chain links TRBV29-1 to TRBJ2-7, with 8 bases matching TRBD2. Germline lookup yields CDR1 SQVTM and CDR2 ANQGSEA. Germline trimming cut 0 bases from V and 4 bases from J; bases unmatched to any gene: 8. The CDR3 covers 15 residues. In DNA form, the CDR3 reads TGCAGCGTTGAAGATCCGAGCGGGAGACGATACGAGCAGTACTTC. Its protein is CSVEDPSGRRYEQYF.

This clone was seen once. This chain uses TRBV27 with TRBJ2-7; 8 nucleotides agree with TRBD1. Germline CDR1 and CDR2: MNHEY and SMNVEV (reference sequence). This CDR3 comprises 14 residues. Trimming took 5 bases from V and 2 from J; bases not matched to a gene: 5. The CDR3 nucleotides read TGTGCCAGCAGTCGTAGACAGGGGACCTACGAGCAGTACTTC. As protein: CASSRRQGTYEQYF.

The J gene is TRBJ1-4, the V gene TRBV6-5; 7 nucleotides match TRBD1. The CDR3 loop spans 15 amino acids. Germline V gene lookup returns CDR1 MNHEY and CDR2 SVGAGI. J lost 0 bases, V lost 5 bases, and 3 bases had no gene match. CDR3 DNA sequence: TGTGCCAGCAGTCGACAGGGTTCAACTAATGAAAAACTGTTTTTT. It is translated as CASSRQGSTNEKLFF.

This clone was counted a few times. V and J are TRBV18 and TRBJ1-2, with 9 bases aligning to TRBD1. Germline CDR1 is KGHSH and CDR2 is LQKENI. V shed 4 bases, J shed 3 bases, and the junction held 6 bases outside the gene matches. The CDR3 contains 15 residues. The CDR3 DNA reads TGTGCCAGCTCACAAACAGGGGGCAGGGACTATGGCTACACCTTC. This gives the protein CASSQTGGRDYGYTF.

V usage is TRBV7-2 and J usage is TRBJ2-7; 7 bases are a match to TRBD1. V lost 5 bases and J lost 3; bases outside the gene matches: 4. This CDR3 has 13 amino acids. From germline, CDR1 is SGHTA and CDR2 FQGNSA. The CDR3 DNA sequence: TGTGCCAGCAGCGCCAGGGGGATCTACGAGCAGTACTTC. This gives the protein CASSARGIYEQYF.

As concerns this clone: Other DNA sequences from this sample encode an identical CDR3 as well. This chain links TRBV6-5 with TRBJ1-1, with TRBD1 matching over 7 bases. Unmatched junction bases numbered 6, after V lost 5 bases and J lost 3 bases. The length of the CDR3 is 14 residues. CDR1 and CDR2 (germline): MNHEY, SVGAGI. This chain's CDR3 is CASSLQGRDTEAFF. CDR3 coding DNA: TGTGCCAGCAGTCTACAGGGGCGGGACACTGAAGCTTTCTTT.

V usage is TRBV5-1 and J usage is TRBJ2-7; 8 bases are shared with TRBD2. V was pared by 0 bases and J by 0 bases, with 5 bases of the junction left unmatched. The CDR3 contains 16 residues. Germline-derived CDR1 and CDR2 are SGHRS and YFSETQ. The CDR3 DNA reads as TGCGCCAGCAGCTTGGGCACTAGCGGAACCTCCTACGAGCAGTACTTC. As protein: CASSLGTSGTSYEQYF.

On this clone: A junction boundary mismatches the germline segment, possibly from a read error. In DNA, the CDR3 is TGTGCTAGCAGCCCTAGAGAGGGAACCCCTTTATCGGGGCAGTTCTTC. This sequence encodes CASSPREGTPLSGQFF. This chain connects TRBV7-7 to TRBJ2-1; D may be TRBD2 (5 bases). CDR3 size: 16 residues. Germline V CDR1 and CDR2: SSHAT, FNYEAQ (reference sequence).

The chain has TRBV6-5 and TRBJ2-4, with TRBD1 matching 11 bases. CDR1 is MNHEY, CDR2 SVGAGI, per germline. This CDR3 is 14 amino acids long. The junction had 5 bases not matched to a gene; V was cut back by 6 bases and J by 7 bases. CDR3 sequence: CASRGDRGANIQYF. The CDR3 nucleotides read TGTGCCAGCAGAGGGGACAGGGGGGCGAACATTCAGTACTTC.

Turning to this clone: Other nucleotide sequences in the sample specify the same CDR3. This chain joins TRBV7-2 and TRBJ1-1; no firm D call. Germline V lookup: CDR1 SGHTA, CDR2 FQGNSA. This CDR3 region has 14 residues. Trimming took 1 base from V and 2 from J, leaving 8 bases between them. The CDR3: CASSLVPGNTEAFF. DNA for the CDR3: TGTGCCAGCAGCTTAGTTCCAGGTAACACTGAAGCTTTCTTT.

The CDR3 DNA reads TGTGCCAGCAGTTACCCGGACAGCGGAAACACCATATATTTT. Translated, it gives CASSYPDSGNTIYF. J is TRBJ1-3 and V is TRBV6-2 or TRBV6-3; a weak D match, TRBD1 (6 bases). There are 14 residues in the CDR3. Germline V gene sequence: CDR1 MNHEY, CDR2 SVGEGT. Trimming removed 2 bases from V and 4 bases from J, with 9 bases in between.

The chain uses TRBV14 and TRBJ1-1, with D perhaps TRBD1 (5 bases). The CDR3 contains 13 residues. Trimming took 1 base from V and 5 from J, leaving 8 bases between them. Germline V gene lookup returns CDR1 SGHDN and CDR2 FVKESK. The CDR3 sequence: CASSQVRQTEAFF. DNA for the CDR3: TGTGCCAGCAGCCAAGTGCGACAGACTGAAGCTTTCTTT.

J is TRBJ1-5 and V is TRBV28, with a possible D match to TRBD1 (6 bases). Germline loops: CDR1 MDHEN, CDR2 SYDVKM. This CDR3 region has 17 residues. Trimming removed 8 bases at V and 2 bases at J, with 22 bases between. CDR3 bases: TGTGCCAGCGAACCGGGACACGGGGCCGTGGGCAATCAGCCCCAGCATTTT. It yields the protein CASEPGHGAVGNQPQHF.

The chain carries TRBV28 and TRBJ2-1; 12 nucleotides align to TRBD2. The CDR3 has 16 residues. Trimming took 6 bases from V and 7 from J; bases not matched to a gene: 10. Per germline, CDR1 MDHEN and CDR2 SYDVKM. CDR3 sequence: CASSIRLAGVWNEQFF. The DNA of the CDR3 is TGTGCCAGCAGCATAAGACTAGCGGGAGTTTGGAATGAGCAGTTCTTC.

This chain connects TRBV2 to TRBJ1-1, with TRBD1 matching over 7 bases. CDR1 is SNHLY and CDR2 is FYNNEI in the germline V gene. CDR3 length: 15 residues. With 6 bases clipped from V and 3 bases from J, the junction kept 10 bases outside the gene matches. The CDR3 region is CASRGQDWGDTEAFF. The CDR3 nucleotides are TGTGCCAGCAGAGGACAGGACTGGGGGGACACTGAAGCTTTCTTT.

This chain uses TRBV27 with TRBJ2-3, with TRBD2 as a possible D gene (7 bases). Per the germline V gene, CDR1 is MNHEY and CDR2 is SMNVEV (reference sequence). This CDR3 contains 15 residues. The V and J ends lost 7 bases and 4 bases respectively, with 18 bases between them. In nucleotides, the CDR3 is TGTGCCAGCACCCCTTGGGGGAGGGGGTCAGATACGCAGTATTTT. Its protein is CASTPWGRGSDTQYF.